These 18 T cell receptor beta chains were sequenced from one sample in a study of blood T cell repertoires in COVID-19. Sequencing was performed with immunoSEQ multiplex PCR; in TCRdb, only in-frame clones are kept and a portion is missing. Among some 130,000 clones listed, about 92% were seen once. Source material: peripheral blood. The origin of the receptors is a man aged 50-59 years with active COVID-19.

In the case of this clone: This specimen includes other DNA sequences encoding the same CDR3. The chain links TRBV10-3 to TRBJ1-2; 11 bases are a match to TRBD1. The CDR3 has 14 residues. In germline, CDR1 is ENHRY, CDR2 SYGVKD. V was pared by 3 bases and J by 5 bases, with 2 bases of the junction left unmatched. This CDR3 is CAISDRDRGYGYTF. CDR3 nucleotides: TGTGCCATCAGTGATCGGGACAGGGGGTATGGCTACACCTTC.

This chain uses TRBV2 with TRBJ1-6, with 9 bases fitting TRBD1. Germline V lookup: CDR1 SNHLY, CDR2 FYNNEI. This CDR3 spans 13 amino acids. V shed 10 bases, J shed 7 bases, and the junction held 5 bases outside the gene matches. CDR3 sequence reads: CATTGGRNSPLHF. For the CDR3, the DNA is TGTGCCACCACAGGGGGCCGGAATTCACCCCTCCACTTT.

V is TRBV5-6 and J is TRBJ1-1; D is perhaps TRBD1 (6 bases). The CDR3 contains 14 residues. The V end was cut by 2 bases, the J end by 4 bases, with 12 bases between. CDR1 and CDR2 (germline): SGHDT, YYEEEE. CDR3 region: CASSLGQYATEAFF. The CDR3 DNA reads as TGTGCCAGCAGCTTAGGACAGTATGCCACTGAAGCTTTCTTT.

The rearrangement links TRBV7-9 to TRBJ2-2, with 8 bases that match TRBD1. Unmatched junction bases numbered 7, after V lost 5 bases and J lost 5 bases. Germline values: CDR1 SEHNR, CDR2 FQNEAQ (reference sequence). The CDR3 spans 15 residues. The CDR3 spells CASSGRTGWTGELFF. DNA for the CDR3: TGTGCCAGCAGCGGGAGGACAGGGTGGACCGGGGAGCTGTTTTTT.

The CDR3 reads CASSVGQGPGELFF. The CDR3 DNA follows: TGTGCCAGCAGCGTTGGACAGGGGCCCGGGGAGCTGTTTTTT. The V and J genes are TRBV9 and TRBJ2-2; 9 nucleotides align to TRBD1. The trim removed 2 bases at V and 6 bases at J, leaving 2 bases unmatched. This CDR3 is 14 amino acids long. The germline gives CDR1 SGDLS, CDR2 YYNGEE.

The rearrangement joins TRBV10-3 to TRBJ2-1; TRBD2 aligns across 13 bases. V lost 3 bases, J lost 8 bases, and 13 bases stayed unmatched. This CDR3 contains 18 residues. Germline V lookup: CDR1 ENHRY, CDR2 SYGVKD. The CDR3 here is CAISEQLAGGLSSDEQFF. The CDR3 region has the DNA TGTGCCATCAGTGAACAACTAGCGGGGGGGCTTTCAAGCGATGAGCAGTTCTTC.

This clone was recorded only once. The chain has TRBV5-8 and TRBJ2-3; D might be TRBD2 (6 bases). V lost 2 bases, J lost 5 bases, and 9 bases lay in between. The CDR3 is 13 residues long. CDR1 is SGHTS, CDR2 YDEGEE, per germline. The CDR3 sequence is CASSFGGGDTQYF. DNA of the CDR3: TGTGCCAGCAGCTTCGGGGGTGGAGATACGCAGTATTTT.

This chain uses TRBV7-9 with TRBJ1-1; D gene uncertain. From germline, CDR1 is SEHNR and CDR2 FQNEAQ (reference sequence). The CDR3 spans 13 residues. V gave up 1 base and J gave up 6 bases, with 9 bases separating them. Here the CDR3 reads CASSLEQLSEAFF. The CDR3 DNA sequence: TGTGCCAGCAGCTTAGAACAGCTATCTGAAGCTTTCTTT. The full variable domain, its missing parts supplied by reference TRBV7-9 and TRBJ1-1, is DTGVSQNPRHKITKRGQNVTFRCDPISEHNRLYWYRQTLGQGPEFLTYFQNEAQLEKSRLLSDRFSAERPKGSFSTLEIQRTEQGDSAMYLCASSLEQLSEAFFGQGTRLTVV.

CDR3 in DNA: TGTGCCAGCAGTGGACCCCGGCAGGGGGGCCGTCCCCAGCATTTT. It specifies CASSGPRQGGRPQHF. The chain is built from TRBV2 and TRBJ1-5; 7 bases fit TRBD1. J gave up 10 bases and V 4 bases, and 13 bases lay outside the gene matches. In germline, CDR1 is SNHLY, CDR2 FYNNEI. The length of the CDR3 is 15 residues.

This rearrangement joins TRBV6-5 to TRBJ2-7; 7 bases agree with TRBD1. There are 15 residues in the CDR3. Germline trimming cut 2 bases from V and 5 bases from J; bases unmatched to any gene: 9. Germline V CDR1 and CDR2: MNHEY, SVGAGI. CDR3 residues: CASSYGRRGLDEQYF. The CDR3 DNA reads TGTGCCAGCAGTTACGGGCGAAGGGGGCTTGACGAGCAGTACTTC.

This clone has only one observation. This chain links TRBV6-2 or TRBV6-3 with TRBJ1-2, with TRBD1 identical over 10 bases. V lost 5 bases to trimming and J lost 6 bases; unmatched junction nucleotides: 12. Germline V gene data show CDR1 as MNHEY and CDR2 as SVGEGT. The CDR3 covers 16 residues. CDR3 in amino acids: CASSTASGQGEDGYTF. The CDR3 DNA sequence: TGTGCCAGCAGTACAGCTTCAGGACAGGGGGAAGATGGCTACACCTTC.

This chain links TRBV5-1 with TRBJ2-2, with 9 bases that match TRBD2. CDR3 length: 15 residues. Losses at the gene ends were 3 bases for V and 5 bases for J; bases not matched to a gene: 5. Germline CDR1 and CDR2: SGHRS and YFSETQ. The CDR3 loop reads CASSYSGSGTGELFF. CDR3 bases: TGCGCCAGCAGCTATAGCGGGAGCGGGACCGGGGAGCTGTTTTTT.

J is TRBJ2-4 and V is TRBV30; D remains unclear. The CDR3 loop spans 11 amino acids. Germline assignment: CDR1 GTSNPN and CDR2 SVGIG (reference sequence). Trimming removed 4 bases from V and 7 bases from J, with 8 bases in between. The CDR3 nucleotides are TGTGCCTGGACGCAAAGCAACATTCAGTACTTC. It is translated as CAWTQSNIQYF.

V gene TRBV7-9 combines with J gene TRBJ2-3; D not certain. Germline-derived CDR1 and CDR2 are SEHNR and FQNEAQ (reference sequence). The V end lost 4 bases, the J end lost 2 bases, and 7 bases lay between the germline ends. The CDR3 runs 13 residues. This CDR3 is CASSSLLTDTQYF. The CDR3 nucleotides are TGTGCCAGCAGCTCTCTCCTCACAGATACGCAGTATTTT.

The V gene is TRBV5-6, the J gene TRBJ1-5; TRBD1 is a possible D gene (5 bases). CDR1 and CDR2 from the germline V gene are SGHDT and YYEEEE. CDR3 size: 16 residues. Trimming removed 4 bases from V and 2 bases from J, with 16 bases in between. The CDR3, as DNA: TGTGCCAGCAGCATGATCAGGGAGGGCGGCAATCAGCCCCAGCATTTT. Translation gives CASSMIREGGNQPQHF.

V usage is TRBV5-1 and J usage is TRBJ2-5; 9 bases fit TRBD2. CDR3 length: 16 residues. Germline CDR1 and CDR2: SGHRS and YFSETQ. V lost 0 bases and J lost 5; bases outside the gene matches: 8. The CDR3 protein is CASSLAAGGPRETQYF. Here the CDR3 DNA reads TGCGCCAGCAGCTTGGCGGCGGGAGGGCCTCGGGAGACCCAGTACTTC.

The chain is built from TRBV6-5 and TRBJ2-3, with D maybe TRBD1 (5 bases). Germline CDR1 MNHEY, CDR2 SVGAGI. The CDR3 loop spans 15 amino acids. The ends were cut back, 7 bases at V and 2 bases at J, with 16 bases in the middle. CDR3 bases: TGTGCCAGCACCAAGTCAGGGTACCACACAGATACGCAGTATTTT. This codes for CASTKSGYHTDTQYF.

The J gene is TRBJ2-1, the V gene TRBV9; 8 nucleotides line up with TRBD1. The J segment lost 5 bases and the V segment lost 0 bases, leaving 7 bases of the junction unmatched. CDR1 SGDLS and CDR2 YYNGEE come from the germline V gene. The CDR3 sequence is 16 residues long. In nucleotides, the CDR3 is TGTGCCAGCAGCGTAGGCTCTCGGACAGGGCACAATGAGCAGTTCTTC. This codes for CASSVGSRTGHNEQFF.